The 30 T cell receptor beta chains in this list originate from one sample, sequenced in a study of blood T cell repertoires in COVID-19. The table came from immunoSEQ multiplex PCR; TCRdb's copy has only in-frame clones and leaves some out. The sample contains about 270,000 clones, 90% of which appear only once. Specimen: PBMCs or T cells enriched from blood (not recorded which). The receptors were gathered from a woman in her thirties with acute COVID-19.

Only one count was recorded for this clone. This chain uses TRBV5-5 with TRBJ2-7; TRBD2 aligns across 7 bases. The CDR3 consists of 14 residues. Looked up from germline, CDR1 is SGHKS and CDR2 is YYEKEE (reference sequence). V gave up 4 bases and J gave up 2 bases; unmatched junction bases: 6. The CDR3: CASSPGGSTYEQYF. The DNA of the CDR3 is TGTGCCAGCAGCCCTGGCGGGAGTACCTACGAGCAGTACTTC.

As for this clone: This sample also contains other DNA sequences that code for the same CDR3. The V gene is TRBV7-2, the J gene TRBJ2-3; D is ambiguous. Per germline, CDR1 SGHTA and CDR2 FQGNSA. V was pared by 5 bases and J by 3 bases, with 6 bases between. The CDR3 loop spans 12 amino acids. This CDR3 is CASSPSTDTQYF. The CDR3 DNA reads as TGTGCCAGCAGCCCCTCGACAGATACGCAGTATTTT.

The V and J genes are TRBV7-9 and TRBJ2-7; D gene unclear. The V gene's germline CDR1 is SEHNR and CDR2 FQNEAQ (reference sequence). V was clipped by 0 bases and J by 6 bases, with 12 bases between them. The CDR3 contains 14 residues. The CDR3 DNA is TGTGCCAGCAGCTTAGCTATAGAGTTCATCGAGCAGTACTTC. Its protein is CASSLAIEFIEQYF.

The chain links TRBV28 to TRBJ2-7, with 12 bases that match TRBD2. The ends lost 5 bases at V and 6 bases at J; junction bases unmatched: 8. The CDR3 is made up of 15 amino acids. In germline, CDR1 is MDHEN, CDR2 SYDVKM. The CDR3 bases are TGTGCCAGCAGTATTTCTAGCGGGAGGGTTGGCGAGCAGTACTTC. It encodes CASSISSGRVGEQYF.

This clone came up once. CDR3 sequence: CASSLAPSSEAFF. CDR3 bases: TGCGCCAGCAGCTTGGCCCCTAGCTCTGAAGCTTTCTTT. This sequence joins TRBV5-1 and TRBJ1-1; D is ambiguous. CDR1 SGHRS and CDR2 YFSETQ come from the germline V gene. V lost 0 bases and J lost 6, with 9 bases in between. The CDR3 sequence is 13 residues long.

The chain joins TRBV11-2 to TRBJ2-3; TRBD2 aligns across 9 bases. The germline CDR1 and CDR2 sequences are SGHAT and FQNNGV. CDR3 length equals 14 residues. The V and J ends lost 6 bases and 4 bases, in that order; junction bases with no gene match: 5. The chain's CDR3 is CASRTSGGADTQYF. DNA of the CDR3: TGTGCCAGCAGGACTAGCGGAGGCGCAGATACGCAGTATTTT.

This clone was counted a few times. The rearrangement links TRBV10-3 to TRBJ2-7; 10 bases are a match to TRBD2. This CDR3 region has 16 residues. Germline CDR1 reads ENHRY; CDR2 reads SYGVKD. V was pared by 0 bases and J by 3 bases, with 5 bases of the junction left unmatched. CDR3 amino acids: CAISESKTSGIYEQYF. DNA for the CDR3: TGTGCCATCAGTGAGTCGAAAACTAGCGGGATCTACGAGCAGTACTTC.

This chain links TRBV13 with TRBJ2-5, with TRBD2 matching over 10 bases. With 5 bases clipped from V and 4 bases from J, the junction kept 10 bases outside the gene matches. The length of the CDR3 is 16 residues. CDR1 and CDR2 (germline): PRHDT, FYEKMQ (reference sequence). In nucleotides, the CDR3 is TGTGCCAGCAGCGAGCGCCTAGCGGGAGTGGTAGAGACCCAGTACTTC. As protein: CASSERLAGVVETQYF.

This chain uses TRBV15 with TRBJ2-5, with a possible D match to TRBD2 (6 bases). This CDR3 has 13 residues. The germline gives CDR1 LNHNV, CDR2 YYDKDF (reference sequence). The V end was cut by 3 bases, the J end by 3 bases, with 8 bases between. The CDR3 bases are TGTGCCACCAGCAGCCGGGGGAAAGAGACCCAGTACTTC. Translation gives CATSSRGKETQYF.

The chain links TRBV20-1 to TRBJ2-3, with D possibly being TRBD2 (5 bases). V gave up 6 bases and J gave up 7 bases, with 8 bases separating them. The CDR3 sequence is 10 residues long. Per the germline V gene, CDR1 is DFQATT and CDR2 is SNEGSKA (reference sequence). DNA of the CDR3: TGCAGTGCCCAGCGGAATACGCAGTATTTT. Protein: CSAQRNTQYF.

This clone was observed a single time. The CDR3 region has the DNA TGTGCCAGCAGCCTCCGGGGGGACTTGATTGGGAACACCATATATTTT. Protein: CASSLRGDLIGNTIYF. The chain recombines TRBV5-6 with TRBJ1-3, with D possibly matching TRBD1 (5 bases). V lost 4 bases and J 7 bases, leaving 21 bases between the germline ends. CDR3 length: 16 residues. In germline, CDR1 is SGHDT, CDR2 YYEEEE.

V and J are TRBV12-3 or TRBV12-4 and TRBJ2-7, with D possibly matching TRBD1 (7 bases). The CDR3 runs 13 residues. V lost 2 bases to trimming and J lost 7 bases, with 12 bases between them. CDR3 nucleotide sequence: TGTGCCAGCAGTTTAAGGGGGGACAGAGAGCAGTACTTC. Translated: CASSLRGDREQYF.

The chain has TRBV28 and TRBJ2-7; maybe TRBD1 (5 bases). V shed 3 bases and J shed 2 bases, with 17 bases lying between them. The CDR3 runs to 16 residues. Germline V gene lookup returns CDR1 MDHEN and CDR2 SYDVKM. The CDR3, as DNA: TGTGCCAGCAGTTTTGGGATTCGAGACAGAACCTACGAGCAGTACTTC. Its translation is CASSFGIRDRTYEQYF.

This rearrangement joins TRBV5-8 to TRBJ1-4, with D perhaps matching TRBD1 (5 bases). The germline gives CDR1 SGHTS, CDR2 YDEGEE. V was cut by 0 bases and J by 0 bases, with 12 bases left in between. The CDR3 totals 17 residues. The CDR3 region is CASSLVVGGATNEKLFF. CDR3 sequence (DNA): TGTGCCAGCAGCTTGGTTGTCGGGGGAGCAACTAATGAAAAACTGTTTTTT.

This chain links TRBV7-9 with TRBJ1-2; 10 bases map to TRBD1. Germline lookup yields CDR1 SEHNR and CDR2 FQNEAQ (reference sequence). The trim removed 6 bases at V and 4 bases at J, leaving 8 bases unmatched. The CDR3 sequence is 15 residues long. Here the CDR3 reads CASSPMTGGVYGYTF. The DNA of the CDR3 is TGTGCCAGCAGTCCAATGACAGGGGGCGTCTATGGCTACACCTTC.

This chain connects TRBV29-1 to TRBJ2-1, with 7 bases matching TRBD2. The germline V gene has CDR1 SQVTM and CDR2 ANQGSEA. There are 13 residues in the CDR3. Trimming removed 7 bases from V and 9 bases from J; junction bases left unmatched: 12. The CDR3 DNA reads TGCAGCGCGGACGGGACTATGCTCTCTGAGCAGTTCTTC. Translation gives CSADGTMLSEQFF.

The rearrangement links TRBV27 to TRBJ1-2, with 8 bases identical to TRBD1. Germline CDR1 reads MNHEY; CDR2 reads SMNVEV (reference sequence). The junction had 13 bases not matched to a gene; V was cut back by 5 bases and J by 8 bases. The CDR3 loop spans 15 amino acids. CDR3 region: CASSTGQGFMYGYTF. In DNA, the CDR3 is TGTGCCAGCAGTACAGGACAGGGCTTTATGTACGGCTACACCTTC.

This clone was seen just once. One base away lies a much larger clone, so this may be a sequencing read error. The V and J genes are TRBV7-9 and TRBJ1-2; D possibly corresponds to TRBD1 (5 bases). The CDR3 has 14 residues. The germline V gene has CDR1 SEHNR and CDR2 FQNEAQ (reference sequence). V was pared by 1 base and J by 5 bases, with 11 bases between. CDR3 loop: CASSLDGTDYGYTF. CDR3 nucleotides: TGTGCCAGCAGCTTAGACGGGACTGATTATGGCTACACCTTC.

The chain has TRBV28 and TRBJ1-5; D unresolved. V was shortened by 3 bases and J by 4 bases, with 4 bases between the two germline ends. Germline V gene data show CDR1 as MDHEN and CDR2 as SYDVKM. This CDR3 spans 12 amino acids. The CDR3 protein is CASSFPNQPQHF. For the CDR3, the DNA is TGTGCCAGCAGTTTCCCAAATCAGCCCCAGCATTTT.

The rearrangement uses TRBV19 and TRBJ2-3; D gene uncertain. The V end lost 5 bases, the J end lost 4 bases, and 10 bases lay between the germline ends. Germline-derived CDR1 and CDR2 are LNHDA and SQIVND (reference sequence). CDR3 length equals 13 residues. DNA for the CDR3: TGTGCCAGTAGTCTTGAGAAGCCAGATACGCAGTATTTT. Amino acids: CASSLEKPDTQYF.

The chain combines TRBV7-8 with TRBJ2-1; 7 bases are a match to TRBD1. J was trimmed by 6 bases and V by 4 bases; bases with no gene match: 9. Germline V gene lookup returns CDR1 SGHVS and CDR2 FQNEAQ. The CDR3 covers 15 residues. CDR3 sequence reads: CASSSGTATGNEQFF. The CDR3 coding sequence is TGTGCCAGCAGCTCCGGGACAGCGACTGGCAATGAGCAGTTCTTC.

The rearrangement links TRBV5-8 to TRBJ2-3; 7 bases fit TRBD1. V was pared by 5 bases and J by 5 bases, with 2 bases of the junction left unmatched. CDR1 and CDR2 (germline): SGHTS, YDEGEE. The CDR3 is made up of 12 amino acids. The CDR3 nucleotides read TGTGCCAGCAGGCGGACAGGAGATACGCAGTATTTT. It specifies CASRRTGDTQYF.

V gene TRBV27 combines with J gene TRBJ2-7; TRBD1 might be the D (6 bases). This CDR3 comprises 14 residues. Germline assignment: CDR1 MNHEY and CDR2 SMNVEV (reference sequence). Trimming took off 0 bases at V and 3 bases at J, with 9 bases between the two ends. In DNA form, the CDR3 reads TGTGCCAGCAGTTTATCCCGGACAGTCTACGAGCAGTACTTC. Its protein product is CASSLSRTVYEQYF.

CDR3 protein: CASSGAASNQPQHF. Here the CDR3 DNA reads TGTGCCAGCAGTGGGGCAGCAAGCAATCAGCCCCAGCATTTT. The gene calls are TRBV2 and TRBJ1-5; D is uncertain. The V gene lost 4 bases and the J gene lost 1 base, with 8 bases spanning the gap. The CDR3 length is 14 residues. Germline lookup yields CDR1 SNHLY and CDR2 FYNNEI.

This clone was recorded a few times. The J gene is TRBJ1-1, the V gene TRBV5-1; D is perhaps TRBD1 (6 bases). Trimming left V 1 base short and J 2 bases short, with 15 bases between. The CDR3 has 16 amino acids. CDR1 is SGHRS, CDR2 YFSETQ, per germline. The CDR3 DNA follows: TGCGCCAGCAGCTTGTCGGACAGTCGGCGTAACACTGAAGCTTTCTTT. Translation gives CASSLSDSRRNTEAFF.

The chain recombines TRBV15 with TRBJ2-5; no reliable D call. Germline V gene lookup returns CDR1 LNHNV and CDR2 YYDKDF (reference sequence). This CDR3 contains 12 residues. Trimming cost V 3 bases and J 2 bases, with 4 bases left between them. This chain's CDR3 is CATSSLQETQYF. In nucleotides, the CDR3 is TGTGCCACCAGCAGTTTACAAGAGACCCAGTACTTC. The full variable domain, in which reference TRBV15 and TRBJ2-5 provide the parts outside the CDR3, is DAMVIQNPRYQVTQFGKPVTLSCSQTLNHNVMYWYQQKSSQAPKLLFHYYDKDFNNEADTPDNFQSRRPNTSFCFLDIRSPGLGDTAMYLCATSSLQETQYFGPGTRLLVL.

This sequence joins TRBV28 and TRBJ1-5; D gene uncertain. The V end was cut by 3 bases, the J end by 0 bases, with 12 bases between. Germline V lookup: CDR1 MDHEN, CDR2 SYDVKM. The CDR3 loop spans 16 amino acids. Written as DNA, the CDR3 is TGTGCCAGCAGTTTTGGGCAGCCTTATAGCAATCAGCCCCAGCATTTT. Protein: CASSFGQPYSNQPQHF.

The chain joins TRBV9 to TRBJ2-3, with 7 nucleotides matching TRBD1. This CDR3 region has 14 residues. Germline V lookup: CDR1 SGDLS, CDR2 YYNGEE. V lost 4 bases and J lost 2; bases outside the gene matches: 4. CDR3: CASSPGQDTDTQYF. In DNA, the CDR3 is TGTGCCAGCAGCCCCGGACAGGACACAGATACGCAGTATTTT.

The CDR3 spells CASSTDAGSGNTIYF. For the CDR3, the DNA is TGTGCCAGCAGCACCGACGCAGGCTCTGGAAACACCATATATTTT. The J gene is TRBJ1-3, the V gene TRBV7-9; no clear D gene. Germline V gene data show CDR1 as SEHNR and CDR2 as FQNEAQ (reference sequence). V lost 5 bases and J 0 bases, leaving 11 bases between the germline ends. CDR3 length equals 15 residues.

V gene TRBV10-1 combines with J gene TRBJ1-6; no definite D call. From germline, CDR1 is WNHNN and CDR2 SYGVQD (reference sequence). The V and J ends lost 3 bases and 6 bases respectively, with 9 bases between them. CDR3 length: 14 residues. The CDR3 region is CASSDGLANSPLHF. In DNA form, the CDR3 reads TGCGCCAGCAGTGATGGATTAGCTAATTCACCCCTCCACTTT.